This T cell receptor beta chain was sequenced for a study of blood T cell repertoires in COVID-19. Overall study: The origin of the acute and convalescent COVID-19 samples was the United States, Italy and Spain. T cells, B-cell-depleted T cells, or PBMCs provided the cDNA or gDNA that served as material.

Per the authors' pipeline: Amplification with reference gene primers provided the estimates of nucleated cell counts. The protocol was immunoSEQ multiplex PCR, while the TCRdb copy is restricted to in-frame clones and leaves out a portion. That table is the source of V, J and clone size, and D and trimming were worked out from the DNA. Among roughly 200,000 clones listed, around 84% were seen once. This CDR3 region has 14 residues. V gave up 4 bases and J gave up 0 bases, with 9 bases separating them. Germline V lookup: CDR1 SNHLY, CDR2 FYNNEI. The receptor was isolated from a human donor in a cohort sampled during active COVID-19. This chain joins TRBV2 and TRBJ1-2, with D tentatively TRBD1 (6 bases). The material sequenced was peripheral blood. The DNA of the CDR3 is TGTGCCAGCAGTGCACAGGGATCTAACTATGGCTACACCTTC. Its protein product is CASSAQGSNYGYTF.